This T cell receptor beta chain was identified in a study of blood T cell repertoires in COVID-19. On the study more broadly: Sites across the United States, Italy and Spain contributed samples from acute and convalescent COVID-19.

The V segment lost 3 bases and the J segment 5 bases; nucleotides outside the gene matches: 8. The V gene's germline CDR1 is MRHNA and CDR2 SNTAGT. CDR3 size: 17 residues. As handled by the study authors: Amplification of reference gene primers provided the estimated nucleated cell counts. The protocol was immunoSEQ multiplex PCR, while the TCRdb copy is restricted to in-frame clones and leaves out a portion. That table furnishes V, J and clone size, whereas the DNA furnished D and trimming. The sample shows about 140,000 clones, around 85% of them seen only once. The origin of this receptor is a man in his fifties or sixties with acute or convalescent COVID-19. The chain uses TRBV6-4 and TRBJ2-1; 12 bases line up with TRBD2. The specimen was peripheral blood. CDR3: CASSESVGLAGNNEQFF. For the CDR3, the DNA is TGTGCCAGCAGTGAGAGTGTCGGACTAGCGGGAAACAATGAGCAGTTCTTC.